Following are 7 T cell receptor beta chains from one sample sequenced in a study of identical twins. TCRdb analysed the 5' RACE reads with MiXCR anew, one entry per CDR3 protein. The sample includes around 1.7 million distinct CDR3 sequences, under 35% of them seen just once. The sequenced sample consisted of cord blood. These TCRs come from a newborn girl in good health.

Only a few counts were recorded for this clonotype. The J gene is TRBJ2-3, the V gene TRBV7-9, with a tentative D call TRBD1 (5 bases). The V gene's germline CDR1 is SEHNR and CDR2 FQNEAQ (reference sequence). The ends were cut back, 3 bases at V and 7 bases at J, with 17 bases in the middle. CDR3 length: 15 residues. Here the CDR3 DNA reads TGTGCCAGCAGCTTGGGGCAAACCGTGACGAATACGCAGTATTTT. As protein: CASSLGQTVTNTQYF. Drawing the rest from reference TRBV7-9 and TRBJ2-3, the complete variable domain is DTGVSQNPRHKITKRGQNVTFRCDPISEHNRLYWYRQTLGQGPEFLTYFQNEAQLEKSRLLSDRFSAERPKGSFSTLEIQRTEQGDSAMYLCASSLGQTVTNTQYFGPGTRLTVL.

The chain is built from TRBV2 and TRBJ1-5, with 7 positions matching TRBD1. Trimming at V came to 7 bases and at J to 5 bases, leaving 5 bases not matched to a gene. The germline V gene has CDR1 SNHLY and CDR2 FYNNEI. The CDR3 contains 13 residues. CDR3 in DNA: TGTGCCAGCACCGGGACAGCCGATCAGCCCCAGCATTTT. Its translation: CASTGTADQPQHF.

This rearrangement joins TRBV24-1 to TRBJ2-1; weak D call: TRBD1 (5 bases). CDR1 is KGHDR and CDR2 is SFDVKD in the germline V gene. Trimming took 2 bases from V and 5 from J, leaving 12 bases between them. The CDR3 length is 15 residues. The CDR3 sequence: CATSDWGSANNEQFF. CDR3 bases: TGTGCCACCAGTGATTGGGGCTCAGCTAACAATGAGCAGTTCTTC.

This clonotype was picked up a small number of times. V usage is TRBV3-1 and J usage is TRBJ1-5; D gene uncertain. This CDR3 is built from 16 residues. Germline V CDR1 and CDR2: LGHDT, YNNKEL (reference sequence). V was trimmed by 1 base and J by 2 bases, leaving 12 bases between them. As DNA, the CDR3 is TGTGCCAGCAGCCAAGCCCCCTTGAGGGGCAATCAGCCCCAGCATTTT. Protein product: CASSQAPLRGNQPQHF.

Note on this clonotype: A much larger clone differs from this one at a single base, so this may be a read error. J is TRBJ2-3 and V is TRBV4-2, with D unclear. The germline V and J ends were trimmed by 2 bases and 2 bases, with 14 bases remaining between them. The CDR3 runs 16 residues. CDR1 and CDR2 from the germline V gene are LGHNA and YNFKEQ. The CDR3 loop is CASSQNRGFPTDTQYF. As DNA, the CDR3 is TGTGCCAGCAGCCAAAATCGAGGATTTCCCACAGATACGCAGTATTTT.

This clonotype was counted between two and nine times. The rearrangement uses TRBV20-1 and TRBJ2-1, with TRBD1 identical over 7 bases. Per the germline V gene, CDR1 is DFQATT and CDR2 is SNEGSKA (reference sequence). J gave up 2 bases and V 4 bases, and 5 bases lay outside the gene matches. The CDR3 covers 14 residues. For the CDR3, the DNA is TGCAGTGCTAACGACAGGGAACCCTACAATGAGCAGTTCTTC. Encoded protein: CSANDREPYNEQFF.

The chain uses TRBV14 and TRBJ2-1; 12 bases agree with TRBD2. Trimming at V came to 0 bases and at J to 9 bases, leaving 9 bases not matched to a gene. The CDR3 sequence is 17 residues long. CDR1 is SGHDN and CDR2 is FVKESK in the germline V gene. The CDR3 is CASSQDGKLAGGGEQFF. The CDR3 nucleotides read TGTGCCAGCAGCCAAGATGGGAAACTAGCGGGGGGCGGTGAGCAGTTCTTC. The whole variable domain, remainder taken from reference TRBV14 and TRBJ2-1, is EAGVTQFPSHSVIEKGQTVTLRCDPISGHDNLYWYRRVMGKEIKFLLHFVKESKQDESGMPNNRFLAERTGGTYSTLKVQPAELEDSGVYFCASSQDGKLAGGGEQFFGPGTRLTVL.